Listed below are T cell receptor beta chains from one sample, sequenced in a study of blood T cell repertoires in COVID-19. Some clones are missing from TCRdb's copy, which holds only in-frame ones; the method was immunoSEQ multiplex PCR. The table includes around 320,000 clones, 90% detected once. Sequencing input: PBMCs or T cells enriched from blood (not recorded which). The source of these receptors is a woman aged 18-29 years with acute COVID-19. Each CDR3 is given with its conserved first and last residue. A D gene is named only where the DNA matches it firmly. The listing skips clone size in some rows; elsewhere it reads once, few, many or a size class.

TRBJ1-5	once	TRBV30	NA	CAWSVGGGNQPQHF	TGTGCCTGGAGTGTAGGGGGGGGGAATCAGCCCCAGCATTTT
TRBJ2-1	NA	TRBV9	TRBD2	CASDRSGGPYEQFF	TGTGCCAGCGATCGTTCGGGAGGGCCCTATGAGCAGTTCTTC
TRBJ1-3	NA	TRBV2	NA	CASSDRGGRGNTIYF	TGTGCCAGCAGTGATCGGGGGGGTCGTGGAAACACCATATATTTT
TRBJ1-1	NA	TRBV18	NA	CASSPGYEEAEAFF	TGTGCCAGCTCACCGGGGTATGAGGAGGCTGAAGCTTTCTTT
TRBJ1-1	NA	TRBV28	TRBD1	CASSRQGWVDTEAFF	TGTGCCAGCAGCAGACAGGGGTGGGTAGACACTGAAGCTTTCTTT
TRBJ1-1	NA	TRBV18	NA	CASSPISLTGGNTEAFF	TGTGCCAGCTCACCGATTTCCTTGACAGGAGGGAACACTGAAGCTTTCTTT
TRBJ1-2	NA	TRBV12-5	NA	CASGDTYGYTF	TGTGCTAGTGGGGACACGTATGGCTACACCTTC
TRBJ1-4	NA	TRBV28	NA	CASRGPKIEKLFF	TGTGCCAGCAGGGGGCCCAAGATTGAAAAACTGTTTTTT
TRBJ2-3	NA	TRBV30	NA	CAWTGVEDTQYF	TGTGCCTGGACCGGGGTTGAGGATACGCAGTATTTT
TRBJ1-1	NA	TRBV6-1	NA	CASSELRVIRTEAFF	TGTGCCAGCAGTGAACTAAGAGTGATTCGTACTGAAGCTTTCTTT
TRBJ2-7	NA	TRBV29-1	TRBD1	CSVARTGGNSYEQYF	TGCAGCGTTGCGAGGACAGGGGGTAATTCCTACGAGCAGTACTTC
TRBJ2-2	NA	TRBV3-1/TRBV3-2	NA	CASSVGGAGELFF	TGTGCCAGCAGCGTGGGGGGAGCCGGGGAGCTGTTTTTT
TRBJ1-5	NA	TRBV7-2	NA	CASSLGRSNQPQHF	TGTGCCAGCAGCTTAGGTAGAAGCAATCAGCCCCAGCATTTT
TRBJ2-1	NA	TRBV27	NA	CASSLRVPYNEQFF	TGTGCCAGCAGTTTGCGGGTCCCCTACAATGAGCAGTTCTTC
TRBJ2-2	NA	TRBV6-5	TRBD2	CASSGRERYTGELFF	TGTGCCAGCTCAGGGCGGGAGCGTTACACCGGGGAGCTGTTTTTT
TRBJ2-1	NA	TRBV27	TRBD2	CASSYVRGLAGEKQFF	TGTGCCAGCAGTTACGTCCGGGGACTAGCGGGAGAAAAGCAGTTCTTC
TRBJ2-5	NA	TRBV11-3	TRBD2	CASSLGASGQETQYF	TGTGCCAGCAGCTTAGGGGCTAGCGGACAAGAGACCCAGTACTTC
TRBJ1-1	once	TRBV19	NA	CASSWRNTEAFF	TGTGCCAGTAGTTGGAGGAACACTGAAGCTTTCTTT
TRBJ2-7	NA	TRBV5-1	TRBD2	CASSFQAGGDTYEQYF	TGCGCCAGCAGCTTCCAAGCGGGAGGGGATACCTACGAGCAGTACTTC